This TCR beta chain was captured by sequencing in a study of cytomegalovirus exposure and HLA in healthy donors. This clone was counted between two and nine times. The length of the CDR3 is 14 residues. The trim removed 5 bases at V and 1 base at J, leaving 7 bases unmatched. Germline values: CDR1 SQVTM, CDR2 ANQGSEA. 13 Jbeta primers and 60 Vbeta primers were used for the PCR. Data came from immunoSEQ multiplex PCR; TCRdb stores just in-frame clones and leaves some out. Of around 88,000 clones in the sample, around 67% were seen once. This TCR came from a male donor in good health and CMV-seronegative. Source material: PBMCs. The rearrangement uses TRBV29-1 and TRBJ1-1, with 7 bases lining up with TRBD1. DNA for the CDR3: TGCAGCGTTATGGCACAGGGGAGGAACACTGAAGCTTTCTTT. Residues: CSVMAQGRNTEAFF.